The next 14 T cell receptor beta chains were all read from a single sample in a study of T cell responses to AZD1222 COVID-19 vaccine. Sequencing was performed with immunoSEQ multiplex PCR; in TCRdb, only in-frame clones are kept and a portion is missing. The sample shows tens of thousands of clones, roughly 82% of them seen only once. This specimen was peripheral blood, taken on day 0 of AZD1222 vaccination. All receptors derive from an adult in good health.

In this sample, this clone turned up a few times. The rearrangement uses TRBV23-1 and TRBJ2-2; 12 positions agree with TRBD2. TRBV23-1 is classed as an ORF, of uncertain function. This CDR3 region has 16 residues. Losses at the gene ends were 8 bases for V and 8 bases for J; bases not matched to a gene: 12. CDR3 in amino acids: CASPPPRTSGEGELFF. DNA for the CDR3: TGCGCCAGCCCACCCCCCAGGACTAGCGGGGAAGGGGAGCTGTTTTTT.

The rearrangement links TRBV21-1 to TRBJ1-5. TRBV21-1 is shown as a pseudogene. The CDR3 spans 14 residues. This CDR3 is CASSKRTVGLPQHF. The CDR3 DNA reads TGTGCCAGCAGCAAAAGGACGGTGGGACTGCCCCAGCATTTT.

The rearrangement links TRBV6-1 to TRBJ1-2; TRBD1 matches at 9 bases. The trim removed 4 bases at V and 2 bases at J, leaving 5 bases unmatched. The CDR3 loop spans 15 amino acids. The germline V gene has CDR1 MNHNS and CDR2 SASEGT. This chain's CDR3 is CASSVATGGNYGYTF. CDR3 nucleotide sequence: TGTGCCAGCAGTGTAGCGACAGGGGGAAACTATGGCTACACCTTC.

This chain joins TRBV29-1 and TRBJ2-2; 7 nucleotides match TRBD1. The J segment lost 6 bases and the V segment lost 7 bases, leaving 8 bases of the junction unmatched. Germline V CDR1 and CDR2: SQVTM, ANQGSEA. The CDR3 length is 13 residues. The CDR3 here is CSATGERAGELFF. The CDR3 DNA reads TGCAGCGCCACAGGGGAACGGGCCGGGGAGCTGTTTTTT.

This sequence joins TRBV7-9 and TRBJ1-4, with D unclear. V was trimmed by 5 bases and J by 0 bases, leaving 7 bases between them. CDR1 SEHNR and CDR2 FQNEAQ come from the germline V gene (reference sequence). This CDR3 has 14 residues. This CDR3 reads CASSRHATNEKLFF. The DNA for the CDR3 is TGTGCCAGCAGCCGACACGCAACTAATGAAAAACTGTTTTTT.

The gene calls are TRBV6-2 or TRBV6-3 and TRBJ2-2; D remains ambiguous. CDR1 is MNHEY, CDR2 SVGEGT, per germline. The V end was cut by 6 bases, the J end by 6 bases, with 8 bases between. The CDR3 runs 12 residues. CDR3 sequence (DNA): TGTGCCAGCAGCATTTGGTCCGGGGAGCTGTTTTTT. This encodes CASSIWSGELFF.

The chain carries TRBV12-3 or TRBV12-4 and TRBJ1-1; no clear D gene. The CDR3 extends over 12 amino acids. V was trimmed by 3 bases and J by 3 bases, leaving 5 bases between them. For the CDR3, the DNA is TGTGCCAGCAGTTTTGGGTACACTGAAGCTTTCTTT. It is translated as CASSFGYTEAFF.

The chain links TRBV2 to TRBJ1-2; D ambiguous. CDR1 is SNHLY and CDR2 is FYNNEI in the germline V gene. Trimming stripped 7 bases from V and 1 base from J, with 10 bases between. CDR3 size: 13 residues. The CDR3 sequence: CASKWGDNYGYTF. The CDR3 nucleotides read TGTGCCAGCAAATGGGGAGATAACTATGGCTACACCTTC.

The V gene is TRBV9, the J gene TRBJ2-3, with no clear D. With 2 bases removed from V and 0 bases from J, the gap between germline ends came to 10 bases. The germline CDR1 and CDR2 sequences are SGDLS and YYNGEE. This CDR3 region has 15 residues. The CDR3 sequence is CASSVGFPSTDTQYF. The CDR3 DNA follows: TGTGCCAGCAGCGTGGGCTTCCCTAGCACAGATACGCAGTATTTT.

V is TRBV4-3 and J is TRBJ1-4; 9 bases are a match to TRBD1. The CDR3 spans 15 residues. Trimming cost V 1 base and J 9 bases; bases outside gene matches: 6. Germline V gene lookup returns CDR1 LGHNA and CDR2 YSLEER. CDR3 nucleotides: TGCGCCAGCAGCCAAGTCCTGGGACAGGGTCAAAAACTGTTTTTT. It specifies CASSQVLGQGQKLFF.

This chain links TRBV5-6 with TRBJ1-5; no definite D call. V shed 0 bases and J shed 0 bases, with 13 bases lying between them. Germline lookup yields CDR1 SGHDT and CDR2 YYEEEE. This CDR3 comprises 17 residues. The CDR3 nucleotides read TGTGCCAGCAGCTTGGCCAAGGGAGGATATAGCAATCAGCCCCAGCATTTT. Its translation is CASSLAKGGYSNQPQHF.

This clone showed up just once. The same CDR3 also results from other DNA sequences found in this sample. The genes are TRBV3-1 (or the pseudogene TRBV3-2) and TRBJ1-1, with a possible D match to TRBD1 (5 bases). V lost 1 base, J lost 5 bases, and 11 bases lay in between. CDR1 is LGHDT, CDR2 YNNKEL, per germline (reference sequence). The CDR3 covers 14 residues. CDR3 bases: TGTGCCAGCAGCCAAGTACGGGGGGGGACTGAAGCTTTCTTT. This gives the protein CASSQVRGGTEAFF.

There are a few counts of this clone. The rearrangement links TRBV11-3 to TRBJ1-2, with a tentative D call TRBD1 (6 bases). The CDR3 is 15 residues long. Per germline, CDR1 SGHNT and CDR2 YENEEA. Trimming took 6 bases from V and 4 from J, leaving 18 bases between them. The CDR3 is CASSPSAGVGYGYTF. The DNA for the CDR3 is TGTGCCAGCAGTCCCTCCGCAGGGGTGGGCTATGGCTACACCTTC.

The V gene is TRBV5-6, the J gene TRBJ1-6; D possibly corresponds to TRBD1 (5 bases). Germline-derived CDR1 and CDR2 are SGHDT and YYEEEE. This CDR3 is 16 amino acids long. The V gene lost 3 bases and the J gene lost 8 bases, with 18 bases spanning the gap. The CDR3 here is CASSSGAARGDSPLHF. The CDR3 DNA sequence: TGTGCCAGCAGCTCCGGGGCGGCGAGAGGGGATTCACCCCTCCACTTT.